This paragraph covers one TCR beta chain sequence. As yet, its antigen is unknown. This specimen belongs to a study of T cell repertoires in cytomegalovirus infection. Study at large: Selection of CMV epitopes for the study included recently identified HLA-C-restricted and well-studied HLA-B-restricted ones. Carrying CMV and the relevant HLA type showed in public TCR beta signatures.

General observations from the study: Accumulated public TCR beta family frequency recognized individuals carrying CMV together with the relevant HLA. Ex vivo responses were dominated by HLA-C-restricted CMV-specific TCR beta clonotypes.

A single record per CDR3 protein comes from TCRdb applying MiXCR to the reads. This sample carries 900,000 to 950,000 distinct CDR3 sequences, approximately 33% of them seen once, and the ten largest clones take around 15%. CDR3 length equals 13 residues. Germline V gives CDR1 SNHLY, CDR2 FYNNEI. The ends were cut back, 2 bases at V and 3 bases at J, with 7 bases in the middle. The input for sequencing was cultured CD8+ T cells from PBMCs, taken from culture after CMV antigen stimulation. The chain carries TRBV2 and TRBJ1-1; D uncertain. The sequence was obtained from a human donor in good health (CMV status not recorded). Some clones in this sample may be carry-over from other donors' samples. The CDR3 nucleotides are TGTGCCAGCAGTGAATTTGGCGACACTGAAGCTTTCTTT. Translating it yields CASSEFGDTEAFF.